A selection of T cell receptor beta chains follows, all from one sample in a study of T cell responses to AZD1222 COVID-19 vaccine. Sequencing was performed with immunoSEQ multiplex PCR; in TCRdb, only in-frame clones are kept and a portion is missing. The repertoire holds 100,000 to 150,000 clones, with roughly 90% as singletons. The sequencing here drew on peripheral blood, taken on day 0 of AZD1222 vaccination. The source of these receptors is an adult in good health. Each CDR3 is given with its conserved first and last residue. A D gene is named only where the DNA matches it firmly. Only some rows state a clone size, as once, few, many or a class for expanded clones.

J gene,clone size,D gene,CDR3 length,V gene,CDR3 DNA,CDR3 protein
TRBJ1-3,NA,NA,15,TRBV6-5,TGTGCCAGCAAAGCCCTACCCAACTCTGGAAACACCATATATTTT,CASKALPNSGNTIYF
TRBJ2-3,NA,NA,14,TRBV7-3,TGTGCCAGCAGCCCCCAGGCGACAGGAGATACGCAGTATTTT,CASSPQATGDTQYF
TRBJ2-1,NA,NA,12,TRBV27,TGTGCCAGCAGTTTACAGGGCGATGAGCAGTTCTTC,CASSLQGDEQFF
TRBJ1-2,NA,NA,12,TRBV30,TGTGCCTGGAGTGTAGCGGTCCGCGGCTACACCTTC,CAWSVAVRGYTF
TRBJ2-5,NA,NA,13,TRBV24-1,TGTGCCACCAGTGGTGGTAAACAAGAGACCCAGTACTTC,CATSGGKQETQYF
TRBJ2-7,NA,NA,15,TRBV3-1/TRBV3-2,TGTGCCAGCAGCCTCATTGACAGCGATTGGGGGGAGCAGTACTTC,CASSLIDSDWGEQYF
TRBJ2-5,few,NA,14,TRBV28,TGTGCCACCGCATCTAATGGGGGTGGAGAGACCCAGTACTTC,CATASNGGGETQYF
TRBJ2-2,NA,TRBD2,17,TRBV28,TGTGCCAGCAGCGTGAACCTCGGGACTAGCGGCACCGGGGAGCTGTTTTTT,CASSVNLGTSGTGELFF
TRBJ1-5,NA,NA,18,TRBV30,TGTGCCTGGAGTGTTAGTAAGGGATTAACAACAGCAGATCAGCCCCAGCATTTT,CAWSVSKGLTTADQPQHF
TRBJ1-3,NA,NA,13,TRBV18,TGTGCCAGCTCACCGGGGGTCGGAAACACCATATATTTT,CASSPGVGNTIYF
TRBJ1-2,NA,NA,14,TRBV7-2,TGTGCCAGCAGCCCCCGGAGGGGCGACTATGGCTACACCTTC,CASSPRRGDYGYTF
TRBJ2-5,NA,TRBD2,16,TRBV7-2,TGTGCCAGCAGCTTAGGGGGACTACTATCACAAGAGACCCAGTACTTC,CASSLGGLLSQETQYF
TRBJ1-3,NA,NA,16,TRBV2,TGTGCCAGCAGTGTGGGACGGGATAACTCTGGAAACACCATATATTTT,CASSVGRDNSGNTIYF
TRBJ2-3,NA,NA,13,TRBV5-4,TGTGCCAGCAGCTTCGACTACACAGATACGCAGTATTTT,CASSFDYTDTQYF
TRBJ1-4,NA,NA,16,TRBV5-6,TGTGCCAGCACCCGGATGGATAGCGCAACTAATGAAAAACTGTTTTTT,CASTRMDSATNEKLFF
TRBJ1-2,NA,NA,12,TRBV11-2,TGTGCCAGCAGCTTAGGTACAGATAGCTACACCTTC,CASSLGTDSYTF
TRBJ1-1,NA,NA,14,TRBV5-1,TGCGCCAGCAGCTCTGGTCACAGGAACACTGAAGCTTTCTTT,CASSSGHRNTEAFF
TRBJ2-7,NA,NA,14,TRBV18,TGTGCCAGCTCACCACCGTACGGACCCTACGAGCAGTACTTC,CASSPPYGPYEQYF
TRBJ1-1,NA,NA,14,TRBV6-2/TRBV6-3,TGTGCCAGCAGTTATGCCCGTTCTCTGACTGAAGCTTTCTTT,CASSYARSLTEAFF
TRBJ2-1,NA,TRBD2,13,TRBV11-3,TGTGCCAGCAGCTCTAGCGGGGGGTCTAGTCAGTTCTTC,CASSSSGGSSQFF
TRBJ1-6,NA,NA,14,TRBV2,TGTGCCAGCAGCCCCGGGACGGACTATTCACCCCTCCACTTT,CASSPGTDYSPLHF
TRBJ2-5,NA,NA,14,TRBV4-3,TGCGCCAGCAGCCCCTATGAGGGGCTAGAGACCCAGTACTTC,CASSPYEGLETQYF
TRBJ1-5,NA,NA,14,TRBV5-5,TGTGCCAGCAGCTTGCAACCCGGCGCCGAGCCCCAGCATTTT,CASSLQPGAEPQHF
TRBJ1-4,NA,NA,16,TRBV15,TGTGCCACCAGCAGAGATCGGGGGCTGGTTAATGAAAAACTGTTTTTT,CATSRDRGLVNEKLFF
TRBJ1-3,once,NA,13,TRBV10-1,TGCGCCAGCAGTGAAAGCTCTGGAAACACCATATATTTT,CASSESSGNTIYF
TRBJ1-3,NA,NA,13,TRBV7-3,TGTGCCAGCAGCTCTACCCACGGGAACACCATATATTTT,CASSSTHGNTIYF
TRBJ1-1,NA,NA,11,TRBV28,TGTGCCAGCATTAGTTTCACTGAAGCTTTCTTT,CASISFTEAFF
TRBJ1-2,NA,TRBD1,13,TRBV5-6,TGTGCCAGCAGTTGGGACAGGATCTATGGCTACACCTTC,CASSWDRIYGYTF
TRBJ2-5,NA,TRBD1,16,TRBV19,TGTGCCAGTAGTCCTTCGACAGGGGGAGGTGGTGAGACCCAGTACTTC,CASSPSTGGGGETQYF
TRBJ2-7,NA,TRBD2,15,TRBV5-1,TGCGCCAGCAGCTTAACTAGCGGGGGGTCCCACGAGCAGTACTTC,CASSLTSGGSHEQYF
TRBJ2-7,NA,NA,14,TRBV5-1,TGCGCCAGCAATTATAGCCCCGATGGCTACGAGCAGTACTTC,CASNYSPDGYEQYF
TRBJ2-7,NA,NA,13,TRBV2,TGTGCCAGCCGCACTACAGGGAACCACGAGCAGTACTTC,CASRTTGNHEQYF
TRBJ2-2,NA,TRBD1,13,TRBV12-3/TRBV12-4,TGTGCCAGCAGTCCACAGGGGAACGGGGAGCTGTTTTTT,CASSPQGNGELFF
TRBJ2-3,NA,TRBD2,18,TRBV6-2/TRBV6-3,TGTGCCAGCAGCCGACCAACCTCGCAAGCGGGAGTGACAGATACGCAGTATTTT,CASSRPTSQAGVTDTQYF
TRBJ2-7,NA,NA,10,TRBV29-1,TGCAGCGTTGCGACCACCGAGCAGTACTTC,CSVATTEQYF
TRBJ1-1,NA,NA,13,TRBV27,TGTGCCAGCACTACGCCGGGGGGCACTGAAGCTTTCTTT,CASTTPGGTEAFF
TRBJ2-5,NA,NA,13,TRBV2,TGTGCCAGCAGGTACCGGGAGCAAGAGACCCAGTACTTC,CASRYREQETQYF
TRBJ1-4,NA,NA,15,TRBV3-1/TRBV3-2,TGTGCCAGCAGTTCCGGGACTGGACCTTTTGAAAAACTGTTTTTT,CASSSGTGPFEKLFF
TRBJ1-5,NA,NA,15,TRBV7-2,TGTGCCAGCAGCCCTAGGGGGGAAATTGGTAAGCCCCAGCATTTT,CASSPRGEIGKPQHF
TRBJ2-7,NA,TRBD1,16,TRBV29-1,TGCAGCGTTGAATCATTGGGACAGGGTGGGACCTACGAGCAGTACTTC,CSVESLGQGGTYEQYF
TRBJ2-5,NA,TRBD2,15,TRBV27,TGTGCCAGCAGTTTTGCTAGCGGGAACCAAGAGACCCAGTACTTC,CASSFASGNQETQYF
TRBJ2-1,NA,NA,16,TRBV7-2,TGTGCCAGCAGCTTAGTAGTAGGCGGGGTACGGAATGAGCAGTTCTTC,CASSLVVGGVRNEQFF
TRBJ2-1,NA,TRBD1,19,TRBV5-5,TGTGCCAGCAGGGTAAAGGGACAGGCCAATTTTTTATCTAACAATGAGCAGTTCTTC,CASRVKGQANFLSNNEQFF
TRBJ1-2,NA,NA,14,TRBV4-1,TGCGCCAGCAGCCAAGCAGGGGTAGGCTATGGCTACACCTTC,CASSQAGVGYGYTF
TRBJ1-6,NA,TRBD1,14,TRBV30,TGTGCCTGGAGTGCCGACAGGGGAACGGCGCCCCTCCACTTT,CAWSADRGTAPLHF
TRBJ1-1,NA,NA,14,TRBV6-5,TGTGCCAGCAGCGAGGGGGGTATAGTCACTGAAGCTTTCTTT,CASSEGGIVTEAFF
TRBJ1-1,NA,NA,11,TRBV5-4,TGTGCCAGCAGCTTGGGACAGGAAGCTTTCTTT,CASSLGQEAFF
TRBJ1-2,NA,TRBD1,15,TRBV30,TGTGCCTGGAGGCAACAGGGGCCACGTAACTATGGCTACACCTTC,CAWRQQGPRNYGYTF
TRBJ1-1,NA,NA,12,TRBV7-9,TGTGCCAGCAGCTTAGGGATCACTGAAGCTTTCTTT,CASSLGITEAFF
TRBJ1-5,NA,TRBD1,17,TRBV7-2,TGTGCCAGCAGCTCGAGACAGGGGGGTTGGGGCAATCAGCCCCAGCATTTT,CASSSRQGGWGNQPQHF
TRBJ2-6,NA,TRBD1,17,TRBV11-2,TGTGCCAGCAGGCCGGGACAGGACTTTGCTGGGGCCAACGTCCTGACTTTC,CASRPGQDFAGANVLTF
TRBJ2-2,once,NA,14,TRBV4-2,TGTGCCAGCAGCCAAGATAGCGGCACCGGGGAGCTGTTTTTT,CASSQDSGTGELFF
TRBJ1-2,NA,NA,12,TRBV2,TGTGCCAGCAGCTGGGACAATACTGGCTACACCTTC,CASSWDNTGYTF
TRBJ2-7,NA,TRBD2,16,TRBV28,TGTGCCAGCAGTTTACCGGTAGCGGGGCTCGGGAACGAGCAGTACTTC,CASSLPVAGLGNEQYF
TRBJ1-2,NA,NA,14,TRBV2,TGTGCCAGAAAAGGACAGACCGGGAACTATGGCTACACCTTC,CARKGQTGNYGYTF
TRBJ2-5,NA,NA,13,TRBV15,TGTGCCACCTCACCGGCGCGCGGGGAGACCCAGTACTTC,CATSPARGETQYF
TRBJ2-7,NA,NA,15,TRBV28,TGTGCCAGCAGGGGGACCGCCAGGGCCTCAGGGGAGCAGTACTTC,CASRGTARASGEQYF
TRBJ1-1,NA,NA,13,TRBV28,TGTGCCAGCATTCAAGGCAGGAGCCCTGAAGCTTTCTTT,CASIQGRSPEAFF